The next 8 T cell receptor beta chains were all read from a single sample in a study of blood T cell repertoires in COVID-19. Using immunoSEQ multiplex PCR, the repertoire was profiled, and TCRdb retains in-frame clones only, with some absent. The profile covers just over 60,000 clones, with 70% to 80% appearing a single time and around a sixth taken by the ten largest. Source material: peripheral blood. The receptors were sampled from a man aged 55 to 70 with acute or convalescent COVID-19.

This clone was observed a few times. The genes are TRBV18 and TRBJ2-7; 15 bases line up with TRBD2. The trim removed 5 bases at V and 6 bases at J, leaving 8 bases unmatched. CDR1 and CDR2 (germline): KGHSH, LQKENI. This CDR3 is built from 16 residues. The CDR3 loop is CASSSGTSGRRGEQYF. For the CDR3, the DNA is TGTGCCAGCTCATCCGGGACTAGCGGGAGGAGGGGCGAGCAGTACTTC.

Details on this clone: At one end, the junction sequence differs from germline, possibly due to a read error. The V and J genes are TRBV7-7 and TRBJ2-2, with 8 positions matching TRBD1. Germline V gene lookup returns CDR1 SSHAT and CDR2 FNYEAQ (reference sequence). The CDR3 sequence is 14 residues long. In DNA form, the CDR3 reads TGTGCTAGCAGCCCAGACAGGGGAACCGGGGAGCTGTTTTTT. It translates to CASSPDRGTGELFF.

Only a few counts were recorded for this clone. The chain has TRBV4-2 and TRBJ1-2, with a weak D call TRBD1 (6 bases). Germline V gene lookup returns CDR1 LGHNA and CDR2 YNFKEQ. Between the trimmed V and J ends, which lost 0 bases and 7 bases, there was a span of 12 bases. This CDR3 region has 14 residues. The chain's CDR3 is CASSQEETGGGYTF. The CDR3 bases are TGTGCCAGCAGCCAAGAAGAGACAGGAGGTGGCTACACCTTC.

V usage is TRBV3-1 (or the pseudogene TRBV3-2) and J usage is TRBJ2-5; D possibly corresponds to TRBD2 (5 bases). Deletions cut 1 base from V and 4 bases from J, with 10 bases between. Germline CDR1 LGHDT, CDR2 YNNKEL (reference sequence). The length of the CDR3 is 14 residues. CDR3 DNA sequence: TGTGCCAGCAGCCAAGGGTCTAGCACAGAGACCCAGTACTTC. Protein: CASSQGSSTETQYF.

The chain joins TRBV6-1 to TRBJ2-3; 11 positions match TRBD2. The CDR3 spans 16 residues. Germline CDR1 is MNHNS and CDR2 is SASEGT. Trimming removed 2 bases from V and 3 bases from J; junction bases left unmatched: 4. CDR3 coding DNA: TGTGCCAGCAGTGAAATGGGACTAGCGGCTACAGATACGCAGTATTTT. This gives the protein CASSEMGLAATDTQYF.

CDR3 in DNA: TGTGCCAGTGCGGACAGGACCTACGAGCAGTACTTC. Protein: CASADRTYEQYF. The chain recombines TRBV19 with TRBJ2-7, with 7 bases lining up with TRBD1. Germline V gene lookup returns CDR1 LNHDA and CDR2 SQIVND (reference sequence). V lost 8 bases, J lost 2 bases, and 3 bases stayed unmatched. The CDR3 is made up of 12 amino acids.

CDR3 protein: CAISEIWTSSREDTGELFF. The CDR3 region has the DNA TGTGCCATCAGTGAGATATGGACTAGTTCTAGAGAAGACACCGGGGAGCTGTTTTTT. This chain links TRBV10-3 with TRBJ2-2; 7 bases match TRBD2. Germline-derived CDR1 and CDR2 are ENHRY and SYGVKD. Losses at the gene ends were 2 bases for V and 3 bases for J; bases not matched to a gene: 15. CDR3 length: 19 residues.

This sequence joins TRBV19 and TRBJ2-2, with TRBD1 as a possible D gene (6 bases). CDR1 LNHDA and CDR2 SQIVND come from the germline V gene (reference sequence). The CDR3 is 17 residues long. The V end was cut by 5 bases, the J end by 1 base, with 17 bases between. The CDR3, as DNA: TGTGCCAGTAGTGACGCTCCGGACAGCCTGAACACCGGGGAGCTGTTTTTT. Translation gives CASSDAPDSLNTGELFF. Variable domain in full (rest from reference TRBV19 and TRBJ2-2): DGGITQSPKYLFRKEGQNVTLSCEQNLNHDAMYWYRQDPGQGLRLIYYSQIVNDFQKGDIAEGYSVSREKKESFPLTVTSAQKNPTAFYLCASSDAPDSLNTGELFFGEGSRLTVL.